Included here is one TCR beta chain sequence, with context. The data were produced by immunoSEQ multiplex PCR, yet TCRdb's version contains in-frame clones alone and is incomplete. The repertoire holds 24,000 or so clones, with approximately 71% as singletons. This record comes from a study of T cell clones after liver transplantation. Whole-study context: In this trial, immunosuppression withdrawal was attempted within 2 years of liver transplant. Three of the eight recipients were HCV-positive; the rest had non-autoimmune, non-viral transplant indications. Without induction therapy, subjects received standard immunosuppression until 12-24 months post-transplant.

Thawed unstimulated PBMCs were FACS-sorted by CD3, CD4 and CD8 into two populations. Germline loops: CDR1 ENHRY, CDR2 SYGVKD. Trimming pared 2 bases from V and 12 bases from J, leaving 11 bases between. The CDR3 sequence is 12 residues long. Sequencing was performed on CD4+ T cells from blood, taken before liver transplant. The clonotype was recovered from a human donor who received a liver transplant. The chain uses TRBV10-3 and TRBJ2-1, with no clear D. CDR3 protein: CAISEGATTQFF. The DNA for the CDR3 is TGTGCCATCAGTGAGGGCGCCACCACGCAGTTCTTC.